This T cell receptor (beta chain) was documented in a study of OX40 agonist ivuxolimab in advanced cancers. Study details: Among those enrolled, mean age was about 62 years (range roughly 23 to 85) and approximately 80% were male. There were three patients with partial responses, one having hepatocellular carcinoma and two cutaneous melanoma.

CDR3 length: 15 residues. Germline trimming cut 1 base from V and 3 bases from J; bases unmatched to any gene: 3. CDR1 and CDR2 (germline): SGHDN, FVKESK. This clone occurred once. TCRdb's copy holds only in-frame clones and misses some; the assay was immunoSEQ multiplex PCR. The table records about 69,000 clones, roughly 87% of them present only once. This receptor was identified in an adult with an advanced solid tumor such as melanoma, head and neck, liver or kidney cancer. This material consisted of CD4+ or CD8+ T cells sorted from blood, taken in a trial of the OX40 agonist ivuxolimab. The chain carries TRBV14 and TRBJ2-3; 8 positions agree with TRBD1. The CDR3 here is CASSQAQGGTDTQYF. CDR3 nucleotides: TGTGCCAGCAGCCAAGCACAGGGGGGTACAGATACGCAGTATTTT.